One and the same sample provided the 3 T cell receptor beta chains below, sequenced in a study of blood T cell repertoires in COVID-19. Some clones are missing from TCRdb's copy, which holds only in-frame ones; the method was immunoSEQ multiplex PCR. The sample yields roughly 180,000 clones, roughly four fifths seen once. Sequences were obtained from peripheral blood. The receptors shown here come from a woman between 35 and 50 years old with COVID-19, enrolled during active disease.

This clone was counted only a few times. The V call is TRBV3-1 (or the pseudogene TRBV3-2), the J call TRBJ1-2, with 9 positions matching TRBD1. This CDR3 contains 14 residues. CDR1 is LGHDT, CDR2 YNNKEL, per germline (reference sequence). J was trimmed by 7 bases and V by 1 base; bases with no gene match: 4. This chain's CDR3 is CASSQAGQGSGYTF. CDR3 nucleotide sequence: TGTGCCAGCAGCCAAGCTGGACAGGGGAGTGGCTACACCTTC.

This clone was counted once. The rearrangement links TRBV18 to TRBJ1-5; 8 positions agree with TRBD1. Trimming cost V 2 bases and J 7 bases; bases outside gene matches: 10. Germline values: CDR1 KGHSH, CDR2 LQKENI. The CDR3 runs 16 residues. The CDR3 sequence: CASSPSNQGAGQPQHF. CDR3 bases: TGTGCCAGCTCACCATCGAATCAGGGGGCAGGGCAGCCCCAGCATTTT. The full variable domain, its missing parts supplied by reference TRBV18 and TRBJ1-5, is NAGVMQNPRHLVRRRGQEARLRCSPMKGHSHVYWYRQLPEEGLKFMVYLQKENIIDESGMPKERFSAEFPKEGPSILRIQQVVRGDSAAYFCASSPSNQGAGQPQHFGDGTRLSIL.

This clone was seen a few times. CDR3 nucleotide sequence: TGCGCCAGCAGCTATAGACAGGGAGGTGAAAAACTGTTTTTT. Encoded protein: CASSYRQGGEKLFF. The J gene is TRBJ1-4, the V gene TRBV5-1; 7 positions agree with TRBD1. After removal of 3 bases from V and 7 bases from J, the junction contained 6 bases not matched to a gene. The CDR3 has 14 amino acids. Germline CDR1 is SGHRS and CDR2 is YFSETQ.